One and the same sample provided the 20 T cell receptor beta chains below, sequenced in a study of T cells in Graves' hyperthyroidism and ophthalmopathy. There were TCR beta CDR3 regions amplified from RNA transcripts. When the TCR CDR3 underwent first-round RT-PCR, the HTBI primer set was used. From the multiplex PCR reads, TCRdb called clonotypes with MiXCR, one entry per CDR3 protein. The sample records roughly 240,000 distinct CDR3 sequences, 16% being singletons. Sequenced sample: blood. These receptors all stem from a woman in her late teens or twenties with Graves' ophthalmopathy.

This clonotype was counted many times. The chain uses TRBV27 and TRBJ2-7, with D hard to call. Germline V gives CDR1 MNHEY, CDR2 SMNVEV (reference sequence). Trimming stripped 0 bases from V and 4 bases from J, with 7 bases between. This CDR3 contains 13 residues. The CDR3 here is CASSLSPRYEQYF. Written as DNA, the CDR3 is TGTGCCAGCAGTTTATCTCCCAGATACGAGCAGTACTTC.

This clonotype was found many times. In DNA, the CDR3 is TGTGCCAGCAGCTTAGCGAAGGGTGTTCAGCCCCAGCATTTT. It specifies CASSLAKGVQPQHF. This chain joins TRBV7-8 and TRBJ1-5; no reliable D call. This CDR3 region has 14 residues. The V and J ends lost 0 bases and 6 bases respectively, with 9 bases between them. Germline V lookup: CDR1 SGHVS, CDR2 FQNEAQ. The variable domain in full, completed from reference TRBV7-8 and TRBJ1-5, reads GAGVSQSPRYKVAKRGQDVALRCDPISGHVSLFWYQQALGQGPEFLTYFQNEAQLDKSGLPSDRFFAERPEGSVSTLKIQRTQQEDSAVYLCASSLAKGVQPQHFGDGTRLSIL.

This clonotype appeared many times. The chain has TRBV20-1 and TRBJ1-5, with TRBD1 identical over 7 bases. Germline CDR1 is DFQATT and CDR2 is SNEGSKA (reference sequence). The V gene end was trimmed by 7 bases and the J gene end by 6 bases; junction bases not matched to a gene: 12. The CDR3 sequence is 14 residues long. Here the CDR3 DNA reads TGCAGTGGCTCGAGGGCAGGGGGGAGTCAGCCCCAGCATTTT. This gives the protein CSGSRAGGSQPQHF.

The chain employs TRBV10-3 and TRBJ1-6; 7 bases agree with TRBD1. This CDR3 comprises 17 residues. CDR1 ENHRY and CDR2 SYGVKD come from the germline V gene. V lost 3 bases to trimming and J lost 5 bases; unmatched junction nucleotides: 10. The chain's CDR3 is CAISERSPGQNNSPLHF. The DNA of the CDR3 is TGTGCCATCAGTGAACGCTCCCCGGGACAGAATAATTCACCCCTCCACTTT.

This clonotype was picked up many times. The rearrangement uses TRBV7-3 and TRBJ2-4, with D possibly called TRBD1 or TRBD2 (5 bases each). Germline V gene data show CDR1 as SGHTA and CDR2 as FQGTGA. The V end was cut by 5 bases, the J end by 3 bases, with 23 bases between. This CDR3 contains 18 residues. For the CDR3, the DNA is TGTGCCAGCAGCCCCCCGCTCCGGGGCCCGTTCTACAAAAACATTCAGTACTTC. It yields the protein CASSPPLRGPFYKNIQYF.

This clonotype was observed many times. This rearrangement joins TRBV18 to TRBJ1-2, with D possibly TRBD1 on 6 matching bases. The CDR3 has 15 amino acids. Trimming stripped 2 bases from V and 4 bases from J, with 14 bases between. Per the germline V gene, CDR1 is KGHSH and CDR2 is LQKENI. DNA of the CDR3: TGTGCCAGCTCACCAGTGGCAGGGGAAGGCTATGGCTACACCTTC. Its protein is CASSPVAGEGYGYTF.

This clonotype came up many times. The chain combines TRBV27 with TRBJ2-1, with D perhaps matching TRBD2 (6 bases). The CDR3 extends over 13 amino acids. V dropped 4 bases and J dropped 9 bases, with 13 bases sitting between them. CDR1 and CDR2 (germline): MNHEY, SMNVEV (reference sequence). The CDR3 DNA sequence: TGTGCCAGCAGTTGGATTCTGGGGGGTGAGCAGTTCTTC. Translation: CASSWILGGEQFF.

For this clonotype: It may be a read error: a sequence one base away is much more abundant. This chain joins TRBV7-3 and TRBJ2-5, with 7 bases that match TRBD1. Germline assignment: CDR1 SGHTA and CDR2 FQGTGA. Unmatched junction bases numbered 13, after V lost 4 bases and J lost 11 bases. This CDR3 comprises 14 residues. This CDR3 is CASSSIPTGEGQYF. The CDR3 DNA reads TGTGCCAGCAGCTCGATCCCCACAGGGGAAGGACAGTACTTC.

This CDR3 reads CASTGGKGTSLSYNEQFF. The CDR3 coding sequence is TGTGCCAGCACGGGCGGGAAAGGGACTAGCTTATCCTACAATGAGCAGTTCTTC. The V gene is TRBV6-2 or TRBV6-3, the J gene TRBJ2-1, with TRBD2 matching over 9 bases. The CDR3 runs to 18 residues. With 7 bases clipped from V and 1 base from J, the junction kept 14 bases outside the gene matches. Germline lookup yields CDR1 MNHEY and CDR2 SVGEGT.

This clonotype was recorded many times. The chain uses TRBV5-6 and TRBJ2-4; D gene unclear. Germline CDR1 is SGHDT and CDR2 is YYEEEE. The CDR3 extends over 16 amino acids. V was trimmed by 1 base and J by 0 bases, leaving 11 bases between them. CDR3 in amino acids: CASSLLWAPAKNIQYF. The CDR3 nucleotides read TGTGCCAGCAGCTTGCTCTGGGCTCCAGCCAAAAACATTCAGTACTTC. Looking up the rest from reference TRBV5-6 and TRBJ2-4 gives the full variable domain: DAGVTQSPTHLIKTRGQQVTLRCSPKSGHDTVSWYQQALGQGPQFIFQYYEEEERQRGNFPDRFSGHQFPNYSSELNVNALLLGDSALYLCASSLLWAPAKNIQYFGAGTRLSVL.

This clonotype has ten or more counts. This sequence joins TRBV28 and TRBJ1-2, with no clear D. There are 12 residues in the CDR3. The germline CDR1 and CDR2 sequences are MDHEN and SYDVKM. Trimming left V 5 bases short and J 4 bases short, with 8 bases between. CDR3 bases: TGTGCCAGCAGTCAGTATTCCTATGGCTACACCTTC. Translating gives CASSQYSYGYTF.

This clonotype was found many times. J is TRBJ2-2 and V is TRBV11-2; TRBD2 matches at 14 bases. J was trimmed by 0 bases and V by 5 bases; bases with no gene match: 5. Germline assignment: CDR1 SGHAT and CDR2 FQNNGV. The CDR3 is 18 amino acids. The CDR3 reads CASSHWTSGGTNTGELFF. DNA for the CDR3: TGTGCCAGCAGCCACTGGACTAGCGGGGGGACGAACACCGGGGAGCTGTTTTTT.

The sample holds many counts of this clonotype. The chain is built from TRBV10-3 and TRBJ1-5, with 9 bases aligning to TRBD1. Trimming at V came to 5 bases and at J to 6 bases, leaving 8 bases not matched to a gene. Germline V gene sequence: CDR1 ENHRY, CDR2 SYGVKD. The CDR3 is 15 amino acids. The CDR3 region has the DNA TGTGCCATCAGTCCGACAGGGGGAACTCTTCAGCCCCAGCATTTT. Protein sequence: CAISPTGGTLQPQHF.

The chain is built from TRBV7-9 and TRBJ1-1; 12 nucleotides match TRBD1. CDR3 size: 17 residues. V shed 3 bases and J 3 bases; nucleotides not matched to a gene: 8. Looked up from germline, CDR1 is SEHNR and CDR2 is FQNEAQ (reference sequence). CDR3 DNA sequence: TGTGCCAGCAGCTTGCTCGGGGACAGGGGGCGAGACACTGAAGCTTTCTTT. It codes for CASSLLGDRGRDTEAFF.

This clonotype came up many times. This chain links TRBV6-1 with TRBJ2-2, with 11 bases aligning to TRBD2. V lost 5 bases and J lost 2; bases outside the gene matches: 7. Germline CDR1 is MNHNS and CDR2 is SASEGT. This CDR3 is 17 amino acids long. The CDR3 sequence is CASSKLAGGQNTGELFF. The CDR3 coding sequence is TGTGCCAGCAGTAAGCTAGCGGGGGGCCAAAACACCGGGGAGCTGTTTTTT.

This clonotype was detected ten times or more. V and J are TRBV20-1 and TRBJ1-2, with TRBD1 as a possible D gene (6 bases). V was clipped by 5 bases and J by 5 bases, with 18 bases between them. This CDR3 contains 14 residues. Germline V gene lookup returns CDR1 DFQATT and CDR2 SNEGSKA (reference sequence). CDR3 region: CSAGKDSQGYGYTF. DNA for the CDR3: TGCAGTGCTGGGAAGGACAGCCAAGGGTATGGCTACACCTTC.

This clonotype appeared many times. Here the CDR3 reads CASSLGPSRSYEQYF. CDR3 bases: TGTGCCAGCAGCTTAGGTCCTAGCCGCTCCTACGAGCAGTACTTC. V usage is TRBV7-8 and J usage is TRBJ2-7; tentative D call: TRBD2 (5 bases). CDR1 and CDR2 (germline): SGHVS, FQNEAQ. This CDR3 region has 15 residues. Trimming pared 1 base from V and 0 bases from J, leaving 10 bases between.

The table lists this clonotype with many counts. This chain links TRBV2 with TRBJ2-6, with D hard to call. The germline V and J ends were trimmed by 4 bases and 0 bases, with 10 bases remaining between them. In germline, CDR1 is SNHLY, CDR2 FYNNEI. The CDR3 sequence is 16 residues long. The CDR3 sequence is CASSVARTSGANVLTF. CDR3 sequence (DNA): TGTGCCAGCAGTGTGGCCCGCACCTCTGGGGCCAACGTCCTGACTTTC.

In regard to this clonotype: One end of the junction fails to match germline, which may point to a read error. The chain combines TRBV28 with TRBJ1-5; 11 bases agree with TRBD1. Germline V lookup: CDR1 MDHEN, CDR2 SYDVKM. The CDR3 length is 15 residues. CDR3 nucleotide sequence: TGTGCCAGCAGCTCTGGGACAGGGGGTTCCCAGCCCCGGCATTTT. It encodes CASSSGTGGSQPRHF.

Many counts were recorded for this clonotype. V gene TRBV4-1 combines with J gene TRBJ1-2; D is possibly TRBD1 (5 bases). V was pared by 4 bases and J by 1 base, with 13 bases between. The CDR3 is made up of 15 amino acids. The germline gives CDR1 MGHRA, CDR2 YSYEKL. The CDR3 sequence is CASSRDGTDNYGYTF. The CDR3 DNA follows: TGCGCCAGCAGCCGAGACGGGACGGATAACTATGGCTACACCTTC.